The following is a T cell receptor (beta chain) sequence with its context. Antigen unknown. This may arise from a read error, as a much more abundant clone is one base away. The CDR3 loop spans 17 amino acids. The V gene's germline CDR1 is MNHEY and CDR2 SVGEGT. Trimming cost V 5 bases and J 0 bases; bases outside gene matches: 12. This record belongs to a study of T cells in Graves' hyperthyroidism and ophthalmopathy. Study observations and caveats: Model predictions of ophthalmopathy came a median approximately 6.8 months before onset. Clonotypes that were expanded in thyroid above 0.001 mostly appeared in blood too.

A roughly 9.1 ml volume of fresh peripheral blood provided the PBMCs. Authors of the study amplified TCR beta CDR3 regions from RNA transcripts. The HTBI primer set was used in a first-round RT-PCR of the TCR CDR3. Via MiXCR, TCRdb re-called the multiplex PCR reads, giving one row per CDR3 protein. The table shows about 210,000 distinct CDR3 sequences, with 15% to 20% occurring only once. The receptor's source is a man aged 50 or older with Graves' hyperthyroidism. The rearrangement uses TRBV6-2 or TRBV6-3 and TRBJ1-2, with 7 bases that match TRBD1. Sequencing was done on a sample of blood. The chain's CDR3 is CASSHRSGQESNYGYTF. The CDR3 DNA sequence: TGTGCCAGCAGTCACCGATCCGGACAGGAATCTAACTATGGCTACACCTTC.